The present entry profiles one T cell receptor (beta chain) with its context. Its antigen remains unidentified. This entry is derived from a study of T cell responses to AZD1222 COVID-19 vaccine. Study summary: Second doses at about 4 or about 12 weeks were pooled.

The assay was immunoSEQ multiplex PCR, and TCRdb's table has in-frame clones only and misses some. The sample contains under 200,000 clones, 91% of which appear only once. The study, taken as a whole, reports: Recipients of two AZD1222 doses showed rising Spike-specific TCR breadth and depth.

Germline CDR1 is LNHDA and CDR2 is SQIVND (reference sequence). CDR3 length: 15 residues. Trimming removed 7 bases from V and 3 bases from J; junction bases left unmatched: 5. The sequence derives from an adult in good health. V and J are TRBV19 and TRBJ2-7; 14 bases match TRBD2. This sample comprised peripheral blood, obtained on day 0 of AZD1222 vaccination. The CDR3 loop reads CASNQGTSGSYEQYF. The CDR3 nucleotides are TGTGCCAGTAACCAGGGGACTAGCGGGAGCTACGAGCAGTACTTC.